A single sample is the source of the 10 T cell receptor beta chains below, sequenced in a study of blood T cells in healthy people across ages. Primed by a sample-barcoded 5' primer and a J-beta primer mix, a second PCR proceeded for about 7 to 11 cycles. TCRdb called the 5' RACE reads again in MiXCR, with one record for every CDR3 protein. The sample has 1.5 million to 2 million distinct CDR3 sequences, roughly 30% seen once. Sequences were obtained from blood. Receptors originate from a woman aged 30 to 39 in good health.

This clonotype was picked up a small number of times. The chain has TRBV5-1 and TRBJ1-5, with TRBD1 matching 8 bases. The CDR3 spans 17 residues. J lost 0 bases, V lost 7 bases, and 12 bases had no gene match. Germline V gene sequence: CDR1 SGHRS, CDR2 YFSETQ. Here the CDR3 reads CASRADRGAYSNQPQHF. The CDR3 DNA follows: TGCGCCAGCCGGGCCGACAGGGGTGCTTATAGCAATCAGCCCCAGCATTTT. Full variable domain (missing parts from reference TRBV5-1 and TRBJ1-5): KAGVTQTPRYLIKTRGQQVTLSCSPISGHRSVSWYQQTPGQGLQFLFEYFSETQRNKGNFPGRFSGRQFSNSRSEMNVSTLELGDSALYLCASRADRGAYSNQPQHFGDGTRLSIL.

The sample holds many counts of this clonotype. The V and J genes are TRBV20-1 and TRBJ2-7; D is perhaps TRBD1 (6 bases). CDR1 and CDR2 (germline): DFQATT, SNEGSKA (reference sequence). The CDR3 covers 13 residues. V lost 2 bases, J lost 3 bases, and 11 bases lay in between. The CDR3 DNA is TGCAGTGCTAGATATGACAGGAGCTACGAGCAGTACTTC. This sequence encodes CSARYDRSYEQYF.

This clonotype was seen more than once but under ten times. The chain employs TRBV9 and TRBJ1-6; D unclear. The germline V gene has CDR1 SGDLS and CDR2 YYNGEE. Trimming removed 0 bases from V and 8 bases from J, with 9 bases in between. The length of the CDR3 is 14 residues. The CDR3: CASSVGAVDSPLHF. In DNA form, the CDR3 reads TGTGCCAGCAGCGTAGGGGCGGTAGATTCACCCCTCCACTTT.

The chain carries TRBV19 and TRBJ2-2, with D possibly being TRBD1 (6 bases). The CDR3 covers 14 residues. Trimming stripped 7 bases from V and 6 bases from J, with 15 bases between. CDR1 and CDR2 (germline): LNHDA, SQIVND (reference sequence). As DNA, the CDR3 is TGTGCCAGTAAAACGAACAGGGATGCCGGGGAGCTGTTTTTT. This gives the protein CASKTNRDAGELFF.

CDR3 region: CASSGTLLHEQFF. In DNA, the CDR3 is TGTGCCAGCAGCGGGACCTTATTACATGAGCAGTTCTTC. The chain carries TRBV7-8 and TRBJ2-1; TRBD1 or TRBD2 may be the D gene (5 bases each). Germline CDR1 reads SGHVS; CDR2 reads FQNEAQ. Trimming shortened V by 5 bases and J by 8 bases, and 13 bases separated the two germline ends. The CDR3 has 13 residues.

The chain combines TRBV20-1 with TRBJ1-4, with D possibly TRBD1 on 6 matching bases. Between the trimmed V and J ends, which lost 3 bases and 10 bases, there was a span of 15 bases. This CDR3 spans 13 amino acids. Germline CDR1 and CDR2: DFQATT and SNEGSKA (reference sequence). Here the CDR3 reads CSARKTGYGKLFF. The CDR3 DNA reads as TGCAGTGCTAGGAAAACAGGGTACGGAAAACTGTTTTTT.

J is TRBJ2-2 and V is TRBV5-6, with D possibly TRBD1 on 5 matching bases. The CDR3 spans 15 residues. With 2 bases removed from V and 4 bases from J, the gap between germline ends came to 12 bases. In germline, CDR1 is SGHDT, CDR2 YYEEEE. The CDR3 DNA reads TGTGCCAGCAGCTTTACCAGGGTGTCCACCGGGGAGCTGTTTTTT. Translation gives CASSFTRVSTGELFF.

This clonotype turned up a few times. For the CDR3, the DNA is TGTGCCAGCAGCTTGCGCCCCACAGGGAGCGGCACAGATACGCAGTATTTT. Its protein product is CASSLRPTGSGTDTQYF. V is TRBV5-5 and J is TRBJ2-3; D might be TRBD1 (6 bases). CDR3 length: 17 residues. CDR1 and CDR2 (germline): SGHKS, YYEKEE (reference sequence). Trimming cost V 1 base and J 1 base, with 16 bases left between them.

The chain's CDR3 is CASSSSAGGPRETQYF. DNA for the CDR3: TGTGCCAGCAGTTCGTCAGCGGGGGGGCCGAGAGAGACCCAGTACTTC. The genes are TRBV2 and TRBJ2-5; 10 nucleotides line up with TRBD2. This CDR3 comprises 16 residues. V shed 5 bases, J shed 4 bases, and the junction held 10 bases outside the gene matches. Per germline, CDR1 SNHLY and CDR2 FYNNEI.

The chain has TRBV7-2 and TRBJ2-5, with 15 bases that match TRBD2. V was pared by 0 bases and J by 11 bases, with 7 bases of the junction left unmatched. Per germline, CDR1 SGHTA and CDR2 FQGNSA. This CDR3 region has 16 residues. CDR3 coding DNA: TGTGCCAGCAGCTTAGCGGGGACTAGCGGGAGGAGGGAGCAGTACTTC. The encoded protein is CASSLAGTSGRREQYF.